The 8 T cell receptor beta chains below all came from one sample that was sequenced in a study of blood T cell repertoires in COVID-19. Data came from immunoSEQ multiplex PCR; TCRdb stores just in-frame clones and leaves some out. Here the sample spans around 98,000 clones, 75% to 85% being singletons. Source material: peripheral blood. The receptors come from a man aged 70 or older with acute or convalescent COVID-19.

The rearrangement joins TRBV14 to TRBJ2-1, with 11 bases that match TRBD1. Looked up from germline, CDR1 is SGHDN and CDR2 is FVKESK. After removal of 4 bases from V and 4 bases from J, the junction contained 3 bases not matched to a gene. The CDR3 spans 15 residues. The CDR3 region is CASSPGTGGYNEQFF. Written as DNA, the CDR3 is TGTGCCAGCAGCCCCGGGACAGGGGGATACAATGAGCAGTTCTTC.

This clone occurred many times. The CDR3 loop is CASSPRTGTYEQYF. CDR3 coding DNA: TGCGCCAGCAGCCCGAGGACAGGGACCTACGAGCAGTACTTC. This chain connects TRBV4-1 to TRBJ2-7; the match to TRBD1 covers 8 bases. CDR1 and CDR2 from the germline V gene are MGHRA and YSYEKL. V lost 4 bases to trimming and J lost 2 bases; unmatched junction nucleotides: 4. The CDR3 is 14 residues long.

This chain joins TRBV5-4 and TRBJ1-2; 8 bases align to TRBD1. Germline V gives CDR1 SGHNT, CDR2 YYREEE (reference sequence). Losses at the gene ends were 0 bases for V and 10 bases for J; bases not matched to a gene: 8. This CDR3 has 14 amino acids. CDR3 residues: CASSLEAGGYAYTF. The DNA for the CDR3 is TGTGCCAGCAGCTTGGAGGCAGGGGGCTACGCCTACACCTTC.

This clone was picked up one time. V usage is TRBV23-1 and J usage is TRBJ2-5; D is unclear. TRBV23-1 is sorted into the ORF group, with uncertain function. The CDR3 consists of 14 residues. V lost 1 base and J 0 bases, leaving 6 bases between the germline ends. The CDR3 DNA is TGCGCCAGCAGTCAATTCCCATACCAAGAGACCCAGTACTTC. Amino acid sequence: CASSQFPYQETQYF.

This chain links TRBV6-5 with TRBJ1-3; a weak D match, TRBD1 (5 bases). This CDR3 comprises 14 residues. Germline V gene data show CDR1 as MNHEY and CDR2 as SVGAGI. V dropped 6 bases and J dropped 2 bases, with 11 bases sitting between them. The CDR3 DNA reads as TGTGCCAGCAGCCACACAGGTACTGGAAACACCATATATTTT. It is translated as CASSHTGTGNTIYF.

In its sample, this clone was seen once. A much larger clone is a single base away; this may be a read error. This sample includes further DNA sequences coding for the same CDR3. This rearrangement joins TRBV29-1 to TRBJ1-5, with no clear D. Germline V gene lookup returns CDR1 SQVTM and CDR2 ANQGSEA. There are 10 residues in the CDR3. V lost 6 bases and J lost 5, with 5 bases in between. Written as DNA, the CDR3 is TGCAGCGTCGGGGATCAGCCCCAGCATTTT. This gives the protein CSVGDQPQHF.

The rearrangement uses TRBV28 and TRBJ2-2; 9 bases map to TRBD2. Germline CDR1 reads MDHEN; CDR2 reads SYDVKM. There are 16 residues in the CDR3. V gave up 6 bases and J gave up 5 bases; unmatched junction bases: 10. CDR3 sequence: CASSLQAGGGTGELFF. CDR3 nucleotide sequence: TGTGCCAGCAGCCTACAAGCGGGAGGAGGAACCGGGGAGCTGTTTTTT.

This clone has just a few counts. The chain links TRBV19 to TRBJ2-3, with TRBD2 matching over 14 bases. V gave up 5 bases and J gave up 1 base; unmatched junction bases: 5. Germline values: CDR1 LNHDA, CDR2 SQIVND (reference sequence). CDR3 size: 17 residues. This chain's CDR3 is CASSPPGLAGGTDTQYF. CDR3 nucleotides: TGTGCCAGTAGTCCCCCGGGACTAGCGGGAGGCACAGATACGCAGTATTTT.